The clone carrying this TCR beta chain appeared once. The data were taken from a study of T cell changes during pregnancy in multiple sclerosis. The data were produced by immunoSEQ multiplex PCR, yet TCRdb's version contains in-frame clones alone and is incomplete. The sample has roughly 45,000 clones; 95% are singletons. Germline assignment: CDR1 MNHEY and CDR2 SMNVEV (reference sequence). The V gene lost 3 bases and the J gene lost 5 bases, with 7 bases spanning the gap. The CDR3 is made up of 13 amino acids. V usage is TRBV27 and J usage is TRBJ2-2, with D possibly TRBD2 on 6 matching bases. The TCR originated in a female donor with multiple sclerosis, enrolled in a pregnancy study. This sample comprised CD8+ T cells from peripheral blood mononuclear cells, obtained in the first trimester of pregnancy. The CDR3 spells CASSFGGTGELFF. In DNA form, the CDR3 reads TGTGCCAGCAGTTTTGGAGGGACCGGGGAGCTGTTTTTT.